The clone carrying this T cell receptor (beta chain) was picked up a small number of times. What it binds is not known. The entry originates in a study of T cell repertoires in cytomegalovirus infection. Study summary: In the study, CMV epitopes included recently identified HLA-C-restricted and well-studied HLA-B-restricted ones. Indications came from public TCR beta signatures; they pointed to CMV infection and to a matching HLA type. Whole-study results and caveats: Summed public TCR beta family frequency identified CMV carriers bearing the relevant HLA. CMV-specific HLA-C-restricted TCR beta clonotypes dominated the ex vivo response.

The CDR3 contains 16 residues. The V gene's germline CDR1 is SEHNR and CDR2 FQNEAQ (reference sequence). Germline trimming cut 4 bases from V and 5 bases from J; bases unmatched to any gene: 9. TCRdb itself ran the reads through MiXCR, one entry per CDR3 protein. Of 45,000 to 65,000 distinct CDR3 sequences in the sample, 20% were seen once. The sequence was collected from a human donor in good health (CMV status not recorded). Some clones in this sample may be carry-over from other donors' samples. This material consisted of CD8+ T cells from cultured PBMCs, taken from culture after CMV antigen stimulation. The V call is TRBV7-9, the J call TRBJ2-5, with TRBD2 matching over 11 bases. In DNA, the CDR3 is TGTGCCAGCAGCTCGAATAGCGGGGGGGCCCGTGAGACCCAGTACTTC. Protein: CASSSNSGGARETQYF.